This TCR beta chain originates from a study of patients and donors after allogeneic stem cell transplantation. The CDR3 covers 13 residues. In germline, CDR1 is MNHNS, CDR2 SASEGT. V was clipped by 6 bases and J by 1 base, with 9 bases between them. TCRdb redid the calling of the RT-PCR reads with MiXCR, one entry per CDR3 protein. Here the sample spans about 230,000 distinct CDR3 sequences, over 12% being singletons. The receptor was derived from a human donor who was either an allogeneic HSCT recipient or a stem cell or donor lymphocyte infusion donor (not recorded which). It is not recorded whose cells these are; they may come from a transplant donor. J is TRBJ2-5 and V is TRBV6-1, with D uncertain. Sequencing was performed on blood, either unsorted or a sorted T cell fraction (not recorded which). The CDR3 DNA reads TGTGCCAGCAGCTTTAAATTCCAAGAGACCCAGTACTTC. Translating it yields CASSFKFQETQYF.